These T cell receptor beta chains were read from a single sample in a study of blood T cell repertoires in COVID-19. Clones were sequenced by immunoSEQ multiplex PCR, and TCRdb holds only the in-frame ones, with some missing. The repertoire includes 200,000 to 250,000 clones, 80% to 90% of them detected once, and 1.5% sits in the top ten. Material: peripheral blood. The receptors were gathered from a man younger than 35 with active or convalescent COVID-19. Both conserved end residues are part of each CDR3. Each record gives: D gene, J gene, CDR3 length, V gene, clone size, CDR3 protein, CDR3 DNA. D genes are given only for firm matches. Only part of the rows carry a size: once, few, many, or a class if the clone is expanded.

d_gene: .
j_gene: TRBJ2-3
len: 16
v_gene: TRBV9
abundance: .
CDR3aa: CASSLSAGSSTDTQYF
CDR3nt: TGTGCCAGCAGCCTGAGCGCGGGTTCGAGCACAGATACGCAGTATTTT

d_gene: .
j_gene: TRBJ1-5
len: 14
v_gene: TRBV7-9
abundance: .
CDR3aa: CASSLEGNNQPQHF
CDR3nt: TGTGCCAGCAGCTTAGAGGGGAACAATCAGCCCCAGCATTTT

d_gene: TRBD2
j_gene: TRBJ2-1
len: 12
v_gene: TRBV11-2
abundance: .
CDR3aa: CASSHPTGLAFF
CDR3nt: TGTGCCAGCAGCCACCCGACGGGACTAGCGTTCTTC

d_gene: .
j_gene: TRBJ2-7
len: 15
v_gene: TRBV4-2
abundance: .
CDR3aa: CASSQEWNPAYEQYF
CDR3nt: TGTGCCAGCAGCCAAGAATGGAATCCAGCGTACGAGCAGTACTTC

d_gene: TRBD1
j_gene: TRBJ2-7
len: 16
v_gene: TRBV7-2
abundance: once
CDR3aa: CASSLVPGQGTYEQYF
CDR3nt: TGTGCCAGCAGCTTAGTTCCGGGACAGGGGACCTACGAGCAGTACTTC

d_gene: TRBD1
j_gene: TRBJ2-1
len: 17
v_gene: TRBV18
abundance: .
CDR3aa: CASSLDRQGYSYNEQFF
CDR3nt: TGTGCCAGCTCACTAGACCGACAGGGTTACTCCTACAATGAGCAGTTCTTC

d_gene: TRBD1
j_gene: TRBJ1-6
len: 15
v_gene: TRBV9
abundance: .
CDR3aa: CASSTGQGVNSPLHF
CDR3nt: TGTGCCAGCAGCACAGGACAGGGTGTGAATTCACCCCTCCACTTT

d_gene: .
j_gene: TRBJ2-1
len: 13
v_gene: TRBV9
abundance: .
CDR3aa: CASSVGPSNEQFF
CDR3nt: TGTGCCAGCAGCGTAGGGCCCTCCAATGAGCAGTTCTTC

d_gene: .
j_gene: TRBJ2-1
len: 15
v_gene: TRBV24-1
abundance: .
CDR3aa: CATSDLQAPTQKQFF
CDR3nt: TGTGCCACCAGTGATTTGCAAGCGCCAACTCAAAAGCAGTTCTTC

d_gene: TRBD2
j_gene: TRBJ2-1
len: 13
v_gene: TRBV2
abundance: .
CDR3aa: CASSEREGNEQFF
CDR3nt: TGTGCCAGCAGTGAGCGGGAGGGCAATGAGCAGTTCTTC

d_gene: .
j_gene: TRBJ1-2
len: 13
v_gene: TRBV30
abundance: .
CDR3aa: CAWSVPRGGGYTF
CDR3nt: TGTGCCTGGAGTGTACCTAGGGGAGGTGGCTACACCTTC

d_gene: .
j_gene: TRBJ2-7
len: 14
v_gene: TRBV7-2
abundance: .
CDR3aa: CASSKDRFSYEQYF
CDR3nt: TGTGCCAGCAGCAAGGACAGATTTTCCTACGAGCAGTACTTC

d_gene: TRBD1
j_gene: TRBJ1-5
len: 14
v_gene: TRBV28
abundance: .
CDR3aa: CASRTQGSNQPQHF
CDR3nt: TGTGCCAGCAGGACACAGGGGAGCAATCAGCCCCAGCATTTT

d_gene: .
j_gene: TRBJ1-2
len: 13
v_gene: TRBV6-2/TRBV6-3
abundance: .
CDR3aa: CASSLTTGYGYTF
CDR3nt: TGTGCCAGCAGCCTCACGACAGGCTATGGCTACACCTTC

d_gene: TRBD2
j_gene: TRBJ2-7
len: 17
v_gene: TRBV13
abundance: .
CDR3aa: CASSLLVAGGPVSEQYF
CDR3nt: TGTGCCAGCAGCTTACTAGTAGCGGGAGGGCCGGTGAGCGAGCAGTACTTC

d_gene: TRBD2
j_gene: TRBJ2-7
len: 14
v_gene: TRBV27
abundance: .
CDR3aa: CASSWGGIIREQYF
CDR3nt: TGTGCCAGCAGCTGGGGGGGTATAATTAGGGAGCAGTACTTC

d_gene: .
j_gene: TRBJ1-6
len: 15
v_gene: TRBV6-6
abundance: .
CDR3aa: CASKDRTGWRSPLHF
CDR3nt: TGTGCCAGCAAGGACCGAACAGGGTGGCGTTCACCCCTCCACTTT

d_gene: TRBD1
j_gene: TRBJ2-2
len: 17
v_gene: TRBV7-2
abundance: .
CDR3aa: CASSWPTDRENTGELFF
CDR3nt: TGTGCCAGCAGCTGGCCGACGGACAGGGAGAACACCGGGGAGCTGTTTTTT

d_gene: .
j_gene: TRBJ2-1
len: 16
v_gene: TRBV2
abundance: .
CDR3aa: CASSEGGGLTYNEQFF
CDR3nt: TGTGCCAGCAGTGAAGGGGGGGGGCTCACCTACAATGAGCAGTTCTTC

d_gene: TRBD2
j_gene: TRBJ2-7
len: 15
v_gene: TRBV27
abundance: few
CDR3aa: CASSPRLATSYEQYF
CDR3nt: TGTGCCAGCAGTCCGAGACTAGCCACCTCCTACGAGCAGTACTTC

d_gene: TRBD2
j_gene: TRBJ2-3
len: 15
v_gene: TRBV18
abundance: .
CDR3aa: CASSPTSASTDTQYF
CDR3nt: TGTGCCAGCTCACCGACTAGCGCCTCCACAGATACGCAGTATTTT

d_gene: .
j_gene: TRBJ1-3
len: 15
v_gene: TRBV3-1/TRBV3-2
abundance: .
CDR3aa: CASSQRGSSGNTIYF
CDR3nt: TGTGCCAGCAGCCAACGGGGGAGCTCTGGAAACACCATATATTTT

d_gene: .
j_gene: TRBJ2-1
len: 12
v_gene: TRBV12-3/TRBV12-4
abundance: .
CDR3aa: CASGPDSGEQFF
CDR3nt: TGTGCCAGCGGGCCCGACAGTGGAGAGCAGTTCTTC

d_gene: .
j_gene: TRBJ2-1
len: 15
v_gene: TRBV4-1
abundance: .
CDR3aa: CASSPGQSSYNEQFF
CDR3nt: TGCGCCAGCAGCCCCGGACAGAGCTCCTACAATGAGCAGTTCTTC

d_gene: .
j_gene: TRBJ1-2
len: 12
v_gene: TRBV19
abundance: .
CDR3aa: CASTGGNYGYTF
CDR3nt: TGTGCCAGTACGGGGGGTAACTATGGCTACACCTTC

d_gene: .
j_gene: TRBJ2-7
len: 17
v_gene: TRBV5-1
abundance: .
CDR3aa: CASSPFSTGVFAYEQYF
CDR3nt: TGCGCCAGCAGTCCCTTCTCGACGGGGGTTTTCGCCTACGAGCAGTACTTC

d_gene: TRBD1
j_gene: TRBJ1-5
len: 16
v_gene: TRBV7-2
abundance: .
CDR3aa: CASSLTDRVANQPQHF
CDR3nt: TGTGCCAGCAGCTTGACCGACAGGGTAGCAAATCAGCCCCAGCATTTT

d_gene: .
j_gene: TRBJ2-1
len: 16
v_gene: TRBV9
abundance: .
CDR3aa: CASSGPLANKGNEQFF
CDR3nt: TGTGCCAGCAGCGGACCCCTAGCGAATAAGGGGAATGAGCAGTTCTTC

d_gene: .
j_gene: TRBJ1-4
len: 15
v_gene: TRBV6-5
abundance: .
CDR3aa: CASSYSWQTMGKLFF
CDR3nt: TGTGCCAGCAGTTACTCTTGGCAGACTATGGGGAAACTGTTTTTT

d_gene: .
j_gene: TRBJ1-2
len: 15
v_gene: TRBV10-2
abundance: once
CDR3aa: CASSETDREFYGYTF
CDR3nt: TGCGCCAGCAGTGAGACGGACAGAGAATTCTATGGCTACACCTTC

d_gene: TRBD1
j_gene: TRBJ2-7
len: 13
v_gene: TRBV5-1
abundance: .
CDR3aa: CASSENRGLEQYF
CDR3nt: TGCGCCAGCAGCGAGAACAGGGGGCTCGAGCAGTACTTC

d_gene: .
j_gene: TRBJ1-2
len: 13
v_gene: TRBV2
abundance: .
CDR3aa: CASSVFRVHGYTF
CDR3nt: TGTGCCAGCAGTGTCTTCCGGGTTCATGGCTACACCTTC

d_gene: TRBD1
j_gene: TRBJ2-5
len: 15
v_gene: TRBV7-9
abundance: .
CDR3aa: CASSLMTGGGETQYF
CDR3nt: TGTGCCAGCAGCTTGATGACAGGGGGCGGAGAGACCCAGTACTTC

d_gene: TRBD2
j_gene: TRBJ2-1
len: 15
v_gene: TRBV5-1
abundance: .
CDR3aa: CASSLEPTSGSEQFF
CDR3nt: TGCGCCAGCAGCTTGGAACCGACTAGCGGAAGTGAGCAGTTCTTC

d_gene: .
j_gene: TRBJ1-5
len: 12
v_gene: TRBV28
abundance: .
CDR3aa: CASSLEARPQHF
CDR3nt: TGTGCCAGCAGTTTAGAGGCTCGGCCCCAGCATTTT

d_gene: TRBD2
j_gene: TRBJ2-1
len: 15
v_gene: TRBV6-5
abundance: .
CDR3aa: CASTSRASGSDEQFF
CDR3nt: TGTGCCAGCACGTCGCGGGCTAGCGGGAGCGATGAGCAGTTCTTC

d_gene: .
j_gene: TRBJ1-3
len: 14
v_gene: TRBV6-5
abundance: .
CDR3aa: CASGTGSPGNTIYF
CDR3nt: TGTGCCAGCGGGACCGGGAGTCCTGGAAACACCATATATTTT

d_gene: TRBD2
j_gene: TRBJ2-3
len: 15
v_gene: TRBV30
abundance: .
CDR3aa: CAWGWGSGRADTQYF
CDR3nt: TGTGCCTGGGGGTGGGGTAGCGGGAGAGCAGATACGCAGTATTTT

d_gene: .
j_gene: TRBJ2-2
len: 14
v_gene: TRBV5-5
abundance: .
CDR3aa: CASSWGPDTGELFF
CDR3nt: TGTGCCAGCAGCTGGGGGCCGGACACCGGGGAGCTGTTTTTT

d_gene: TRBD2
j_gene: TRBJ2-7
len: 15
v_gene: TRBV6-5
abundance: .
CDR3aa: CASSYVSGSSNEQYF
CDR3nt: TGTGCCAGCAGCTACGTGAGCGGGAGCAGTAACGAGCAGTACTTC

d_gene: TRBD1
j_gene: TRBJ2-7
len: 15
v_gene: TRBV6-1
abundance: .
CDR3aa: CASSEETGVPGEQYF
CDR3nt: TGTGCCAGCAGTGAAGAAACAGGGGTCCCCGGCGAGCAGTACTTC

d_gene: .
j_gene: TRBJ2-3
len: 17
v_gene: TRBV7-3
abundance: .
CDR3aa: CASSSTGLSGSTDTQYF
CDR3nt: TGTGCCAGCAGCTCCACCGGACTTAGCGGTAGCACAGATACGCAGTATTTT

d_gene: TRBD1
j_gene: TRBJ1-1
len: 15
v_gene: TRBV19
abundance: .
CDR3aa: CASSRRSGTGNEAFF
CDR3nt: TGTGCCAGTAGTAGAAGGTCCGGGACAGGCAATGAAGCTTTCTTT

d_gene: TRBD2
j_gene: TRBJ2-7
len: 16
v_gene: TRBV11-2
abundance: .
CDR3aa: CASSLMLAGNSYEQYF
CDR3nt: TGTGCCAGCAGCTTAATGCTAGCGGGTAACTCCTACGAGCAGTACTTC

d_gene: .
j_gene: TRBJ1-1
len: 14
v_gene: TRBV4-1
abundance: once
CDR3aa: CASSQAGVNTEAFF
CDR3nt: TGCGCCAGCAGCCAAGCAGGGGTGAACACTGAAGCTTTCTTT

d_gene: TRBD1
j_gene: TRBJ2-2
len: 18
v_gene: TRBV14
abundance: .
CDR3aa: CASSLNNRRQGGTGELFF
CDR3nt: TGTGCCAGCAGCCTCAACAATCGAAGACAGGGGGGGACCGGGGAGCTGTTTTTT

d_gene: .
j_gene: TRBJ1-1
len: 14
v_gene: TRBV5-1
abundance: .
CDR3aa: CASSLEGGHTEAFF
CDR3nt: TGCGCCAGCAGCTTGGAAGGCGGCCACACTGAAGCTTTCTTT

d_gene: .
j_gene: TRBJ1-2
len: 13
v_gene: TRBV28
abundance: once
CDR3aa: CASSLGGGYGYTF
CDR3nt: TGTGCCAGCAGTCTAGGGGGTGGGTATGGCTACACCTTC

d_gene: TRBD1
j_gene: TRBJ1-5
len: 16
v_gene: TRBV2
abundance: .
CDR3aa: CASRERTGGGNQPQHF
CDR3nt: TGTGCCAGCAGGGAAAGGACAGGGGGGGGCAATCAGCCCCAGCATTTT

d_gene: .
j_gene: TRBJ2-5
len: 14
v_gene: TRBV19
abundance: once
CDR3aa: CASSNLQGKETQYF
CDR3nt: TGTGCCAGTAGTAACCTCCAGGGAAAAGAGACCCAGTACTTC

d_gene: TRBD2
j_gene: TRBJ2-1
len: 15
v_gene: TRBV19
abundance: once
CDR3aa: CASSPSSGSYNEQFF
CDR3nt: TGTGCCAGTAGTCCCTCTAGCGGGTCCTACAATGAGCAGTTCTTC

d_gene: .
j_gene: TRBJ2-1
len: 14
v_gene: TRBV29-1
abundance: .
CDR3aa: CSTAGGGPMNEQFF
CDR3nt: TGCAGCACCGCTGGGGGAGGCCCTATGAATGAGCAGTTCTTC

d_gene: TRBD1
j_gene: TRBJ1-2
len: 16
v_gene: TRBV24-1
abundance: .
CDR3aa: CATSDHGQGAGSGYTF
CDR3nt: TGTGCCACCAGTGACCATGGACAGGGGGCGGGTTCGGGCTACACCTTC

d_gene: TRBD1
j_gene: TRBJ1-5
len: 15
v_gene: TRBV19
abundance: .
CDR3aa: CASGKTGVSNQPQHF
CDR3nt: TGTGCCAGTGGAAAAACAGGGGTTAGCAATCAGCCCCAGCATTTT

d_gene: TRBD2
j_gene: TRBJ2-1
len: 15
v_gene: TRBV28
abundance: .
CDR3aa: CASSGLAASYNEQFF
CDR3nt: TGTGCCAGCAGTGGACTAGCCGCTTCCTACAATGAGCAGTTCTTC

d_gene: TRBD2
j_gene: TRBJ2-1
len: 16
v_gene: TRBV29-1
abundance: .
CDR3aa: CSVEGTSGSSYNEQFF
CDR3nt: TGCAGCGTTGAAGGAACTAGCGGGAGTTCCTACAATGAGCAGTTCTTC

d_gene: .
j_gene: TRBJ1-1
len: 22
v_gene: TRBV18
abundance: .
CDR3aa: CASSPMYFPSHLGTIGSTMAFF
CDR3nt: TGTGCCAGCTCACCCATGTACTTCCCGTCCCACTTGGGGACAATTGGCTCTACGATGGCTTTCTTT